This passage covers 12 T cell receptor beta chains from one sample sequenced in a study of blood T cell repertoires in COVID-19 (dated by TCRdb to about 2020). Libraries were made using the immunoSEQ multiplex PCR assay. TCRdb holds this immuneACCESS table with in-frame rearrangements only. Some clones are missing; in checked studies, unresolved V genes explain under half, and the rest has no known cause. The sample contains 23,000 or so clones, around nine tenths of them found a single time. The top ten hold 15% to 20% of the sample. Sequenced: peripheral blood. These receptors all stem from a human donor in a cohort sampled during active COVID-19.

The genes are TRBV27 and TRBJ2-2; TRBD2 matches at 8 bases. Germline assignment: CDR1 MNHEY and CDR2 SMNVEV (reference sequence). This CDR3 spans 15 amino acids. The V gene end was trimmed by 3 bases and the J gene end by 5 bases; junction bases not matched to a gene: 5. The CDR3 protein is CASSLSGGTTGELFF. The CDR3 DNA is TGTGCCAGCAGTTTGAGCGGGGGAACGACCGGGGAGCTGTTTTTT.

The rearrangement uses TRBV19 and TRBJ2-1, with D possibly TRBD2 on 6 matching bases. V was trimmed by 3 bases and J by 1 base, leaving 13 bases between them. The length of the CDR3 is 16 residues. The V gene's germline CDR1 is LNHDA and CDR2 SQIVND (reference sequence). CDR3 coding DNA: TGTGCCAGTAGTATGCCCCGCGGGGTTTCCTACAATGAGCAGTTCTTC. Amino acids: CASSMPRGVSYNEQFF. The full variable domain, completed using reference TRBV19 and TRBJ2-1, is DGGITQSPKYLFRKEGQNVTLSCEQNLNHDAMYWYRQDPGQGLRLIYYSQIVNDFQKGDIAEGYSVSREKKESFPLTVTSAQKNPTAFYLCASSMPRGVSYNEQFFGPGTRLTVL.

The chain has TRBV5-4 and TRBJ2-2; 9 bases are shared with TRBD2. Germline lookup yields CDR1 SGHNT and CDR2 YYREEE (reference sequence). The CDR3 loop spans 15 amino acids. V shed 1 base and J 4 bases; nucleotides not matched to a gene: 2. Here the CDR3 reads CASSLPAGGTGELFF. In DNA form, the CDR3 reads TGTGCCAGCAGCTTGCCAGCGGGGGGCACCGGGGAGCTGTTTTTT.

This chain joins TRBV6-5 and TRBJ2-1, with 9 bases fitting TRBD2. Germline V gene lookup returns CDR1 MNHEY and CDR2 SVGAGI. The CDR3 runs 12 residues. V lost 8 bases to trimming and J lost 9 bases; unmatched junction nucleotides: 5. DNA of the CDR3: TGTGCCAGCCAGCGGGGGGCTCTTGAGCAGTTCTTC. Amino acids: CASQRGALEQFF.

V and J are TRBV2 and TRBJ1-2; no clear D. This CDR3 has 12 residues. V lost 9 bases and J lost 4, with 12 bases in between. CDR1 is SNHLY and CDR2 is FYNNEI in the germline V gene. CDR3 in amino acids: CASASPSYGYTF. CDR3 DNA: TGTGCCAGTGCCAGTCCATCCTATGGCTACACCTTC.

The V and J genes are TRBV5-1 and TRBJ2-5; D is undetermined. The germline V gene encodes CDR1 SGHRS and CDR2 YFSETQ. The CDR3 contains 13 residues. Trimming cost V 0 bases and J 1 base, with 4 bases left between them. DNA of the CDR3: TGCGCCAGCAGCTTGGACACCCAAGAGACCCAGTACTTC. It encodes CASSLDTQETQYF.

The gene calls are TRBV2 and TRBJ2-7; D not certain. Trimming pared 6 bases from V and 4 bases from J, leaving 10 bases between. From germline, CDR1 is SNHLY and CDR2 FYNNEI. This CDR3 is built from 12 residues. CDR3 DNA sequence: TGTGCCAGCAGGCTTTACGGGTACGAGCAGTACTTC. This gives the protein CASRLYGYEQYF.

The chain employs TRBV5-4 and TRBJ1-6; D not resolved. With 4 bases removed from V and 8 bases from J, the gap between germline ends came to 13 bases. Germline-derived CDR1 and CDR2 are SGHNT and YYREEE (reference sequence). This CDR3 region has 14 residues. In nucleotides, the CDR3 is TGTGCCAGCAGCGCGCCACCCCGTGATTCACCCCTCCACTTT. Protein product: CASSAPPRDSPLHF.

This clone was counted a single time. V is TRBV2 and J is TRBJ1-1; D not resolved. Per germline, CDR1 SNHLY and CDR2 FYNNEI. The CDR3 is 14 residues long. Deletions cut 6 bases from V and 1 base from J, with 12 bases between. CDR3 residues: CASRVTRENTEAFF. CDR3 nucleotide sequence: TGTGCCAGCAGGGTTACCCGGGAGAACACTGAAGCTTTCTTT.

This clone was counted once. The chain has TRBV19 and TRBJ2-7, with 8 positions matching TRBD2. V lost 4 bases to trimming and J lost 5 bases; unmatched junction nucleotides: 10. The CDR3 runs to 15 residues. Per the germline V gene, CDR1 is LNHDA and CDR2 is SQIVND (reference sequence). For the CDR3, the DNA is TGTGCCAGTAGTACCCGGACTAGCCCCAGGGACGAGCAGTACTTC. Amino acids: CASSTRTSPRDEQYF.

The chain couples TRBV9 to TRBJ1-1; maybe TRBD1 (6 bases). The V gene's germline CDR1 is SGDLS and CDR2 YYNGEE. V was shortened by 3 bases and J by 5 bases, with 11 bases between the two germline ends. The CDR3 is 13 residues long. The CDR3 DNA reads as TGTGCCAGCAGCGCGGGAAGGGGGACTGAAGCTTTCTTT. Amino acid sequence: CASSAGRGTEAFF.

This sequence joins TRBV5-1 and TRBJ1-2; D not resolved. The V end was cut by 4 bases, the J end by 4 bases, with 17 bases between. Germline V CDR1 and CDR2: SGHRS, YFSETQ. The CDR3 length is 15 residues. The CDR3 region is CASSQDRDIFYGYTF. In DNA, the CDR3 is TGCGCCAGCAGCCAAGACCGCGACATCTTCTATGGCTACACCTTC.